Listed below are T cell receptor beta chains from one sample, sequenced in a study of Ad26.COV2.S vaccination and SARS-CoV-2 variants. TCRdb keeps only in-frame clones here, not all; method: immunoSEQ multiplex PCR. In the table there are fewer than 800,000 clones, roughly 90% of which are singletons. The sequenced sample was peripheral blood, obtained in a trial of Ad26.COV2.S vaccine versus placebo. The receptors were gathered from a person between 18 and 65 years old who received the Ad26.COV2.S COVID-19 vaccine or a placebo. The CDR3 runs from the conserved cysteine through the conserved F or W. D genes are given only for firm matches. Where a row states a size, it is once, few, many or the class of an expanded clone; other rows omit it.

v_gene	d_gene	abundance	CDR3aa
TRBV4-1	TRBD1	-	CASSLGTAPLVADTQYF
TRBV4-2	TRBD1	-	CASSQDRANSPLHF
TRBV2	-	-	CASSVRQGYQPQHF
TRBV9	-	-	CASSTLGYEQYF
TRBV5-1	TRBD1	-	CASSRDRDQPQHF
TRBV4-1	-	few	CASSHPDGDYGYTF
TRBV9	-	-	CASSFPPLNEQFF
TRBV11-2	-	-	CASSLRGGGGSTDTQYF
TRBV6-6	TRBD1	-	CASSYAGTADQPQHF
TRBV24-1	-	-	CATSDSGGDEKLFF
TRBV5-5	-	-	CASSPQGKQPQHF
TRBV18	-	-	CASSLIGSETQYF
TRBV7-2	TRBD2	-	CASSLAAGGGETQYF
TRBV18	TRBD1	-	CASSPLGQGDYEQYF
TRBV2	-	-	CASSFTGLGTQYF
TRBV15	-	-	CATSMGGDTEAFF
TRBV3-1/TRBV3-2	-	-	CASSQRGGEQYF
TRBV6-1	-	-	CASSETGVTEAFF
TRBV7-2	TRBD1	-	CASGKTGGINEQYF
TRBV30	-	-	CAWSPGLYEQYF
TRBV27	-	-	CASSPKRQSTYNSPLHF
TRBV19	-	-	CASITGTSEQFF
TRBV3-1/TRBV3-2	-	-	CASSQVGSENSGANVLTF
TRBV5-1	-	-	CASSPRGGPTYEQYF
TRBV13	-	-	CASSLRESYEQYF
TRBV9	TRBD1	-	CASRAGETGVAGGYTF
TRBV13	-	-	CASSLRGLNNEQFF
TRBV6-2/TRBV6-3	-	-	CASSTGGGSEKLFF
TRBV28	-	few	CASSLTVGSYEQYF
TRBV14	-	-	CASSANGGQETQYF
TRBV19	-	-	CASSPAFLTDTQYF
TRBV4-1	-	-	CASSQPRDGYSNQPQHF
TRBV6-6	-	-	CASSYSGGEMNTEAFF
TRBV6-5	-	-	CASTDSESYNEQFF